The 30 T cell receptor beta chains below come from one sample, sequenced in a study of PD-1 blockade in classical Hodgkin lymphoma. Time point defined: cycle 4 day 1 (C4D1), after less than seven weeks of nivolumab. All trial patients relapsed after autologous stem cell transplantation. Profiled with immunoSEQ multiplex PCR; TCRdb holds only in-frame clones, not every one. This sample yields over 6,500 clones, of which 82% are seen a single time; 25% to 35% belongs to the top ten. Material: peripheral blood mononuclear cells (PBMCs), obtained before the fourth cycle of nivolumab. The receptor set was obtained from a human donor with classical Hodgkin lymphoma.

V usage is TRBV18 and J usage is TRBJ1-1, with TRBD1 matching 8 bases. There are 14 residues in the CDR3. In germline, CDR1 is KGHSH, CDR2 LQKENI. Germline trimming cut 5 bases from V and 3 bases from J; bases unmatched to any gene: 5. In DNA, the CDR3 is TGTGCCAGCTCAATTACAGGGGGAGACACTGAAGCTTTCTTT. This sequence encodes CASSITGGDTEAFF.

This chain joins TRBV9 and TRBJ2-1, with D hard to call. CDR3 length: 14 amino acids. Per germline, CDR1 SGDLS and CDR2 YYNGEE. V lost 0 bases and J lost 5, with 9 bases in between. CDR3 sequence reads: CASSVDELDNEQFF. CDR3 bases: TGTGCCAGCAGCGTAGATGAGCTGGACAATGAGCAGTTCTTC.

The chain is built from TRBV7-6 and TRBJ2-5; no clear D. TRBJ2-7 explains the end of the DNA better; the J call may be wrong. This CDR3 is built from 15 residues. Germline V gives CDR1 SGHVS, CDR2 FNYEAQ. The chain's CDR3 is CASSLIDESSYEQYF. In nucleotides, the CDR3 is TGTGCCAGCAGCTTGATCGATGAGAGCTCCTACGAGCAGTACTTC.

This clone was counted once. J is TRBJ1-1 and V is TRBV10-3; D might be TRBD1 (5 bases). This CDR3 contains 16 residues. Per the germline V gene, CDR1 is ENHRY and CDR2 is SYGVKD. Trimming took off 2 bases at V and 7 bases at J, with 20 bases between the two ends. DNA of the CDR3: TGTGCCATCAGTGAGCCTAGGGCGGGGGTTAAAGATGAAGCTTTCTTT. Translated, it gives CAISEPRAGVKDEAFF.

CDR3 DNA: TGTGCCATCAGTCTAGGGGACAGGCTGGGCAATGAGCAGTTCTTC. Amino acid sequence: CAISLGDRLGNEQFF. The chain joins TRBV10-3 to TRBJ2-1; the match to TRBD1 covers 8 bases. This CDR3 contains 15 residues. Germline V CDR1 and CDR2: ENHRY, SYGVKD. Trimming cost V 5 bases and J 6 bases; bases outside gene matches: 9.

This clone is a singleton in its sample. The chain employs TRBV21-1 and TRBJ2-1; TRBD2, the table's D call, was not compared with the DNA. TRBV21-1 is a documented pseudogene. CDR3 length equals 15 residues. The DNA of the CDR3 is TGTGCCAGCAGCAATATGGCAGGGGAGGGCAATGAGCAGTTCTTC. Its translation is CASSNMAGEGNEQFF.

The chain has TRBV6-4 and TRBJ2-3; possibly TRBD1 or TRBD2 for D (5 bases each). The CDR3 totals 17 residues. Germline CDR1 reads MRHNA; CDR2 reads SNTAGT. V lost 9 bases and J lost 0, with 22 bases in between. The chain's CDR3 is CARSRGIVAPSTDTQYF. The CDR3 DNA sequence: TGTGCCAGATCGAGGGGTATAGTTGCTCCTAGCACAGATACGCAGTATTTT.

In its sample, this clone is medium-sized. The gene calls are TRBV2 and TRBJ1-5; weak D call: TRBD1 (5 bases). This CDR3 spans 13 amino acids. In germline, CDR1 is SNHLY, CDR2 FYNNEI. V lost 11 bases and J lost 4, with 15 bases in between. In nucleotides, the CDR3 is TGTGCCGGCTGGGACGGCAAGAATCAGCCCCAGCATTTT. This codes for CAGWDGKNQPQHF.

This chain connects TRBV19 to TRBJ2-1, with 9 bases fitting TRBD2. Germline V gene sequence: CDR1 LNHDA, CDR2 SQIVND (reference sequence). The length of the CDR3 is 16 residues. J lost 4 bases, V lost 1 base, and 5 bases had no gene match. The CDR3 DNA is TGTGCCAGTAGTATAGCGGGGCTAGCGGGGTACAATGAGCAGTTCTTC. Protein: CASSIAGLAGYNEQFF.

J is TRBJ1-1 and V is TRBV10-3; TRBD1 aligns across 8 bases. The CDR3 has 13 residues. V shed 7 bases and J 0 bases; nucleotides not matched to a gene: 1. Germline V gene lookup returns CDR1 ENHRY and CDR2 SYGVKD. DNA for the CDR3: TGTGCCATCACGGGACAGGTGAACACTGAAGCTTTCTTT. This codes for CAITGQVNTEAFF.

The chain links TRBV7-2 to TRBJ1-1; D unresolved. The CDR3 loop spans 12 amino acids. The V end was cut by 1 base, the J end by 6 bases, with 6 bases between. In germline, CDR1 is SGHTA, CDR2 FQGNSA. The CDR3 reads CASSLEVPEAFF. CDR3 coding DNA: TGTGCCAGCAGCTTAGAGGTCCCTGAAGCTTTCTTT.

The count of this clone is one. The chain has TRBV6-5 and TRBJ1-2; TRBD1 aligns across 10 bases. The CDR3 is 13 amino acids. With V trimmed by 5 bases and J by 8 bases, 5 bases remained unmatched. Germline CDR1 MNHEY, CDR2 SVGAGI. This chain's CDR3 is CASSEDRGLGYTF. The CDR3 nucleotides read TGTGCCAGCAGTGAAGACAGGGGGCTCGGCTACACCTTC.

The CDR3 nucleotides are TGTGCCAGCAGAGCGGACAGGTATAATTCACCCCTCCACTTT. The encoded protein is CASRADRYNSPLHF. The chain couples TRBV2 to TRBJ1-6; TRBD1 matches at 7 bases. V shed 6 bases, J shed 4 bases, and the junction held 3 bases outside the gene matches. The germline CDR1 and CDR2 sequences are SNHLY and FYNNEI. The CDR3 sequence is 14 residues long.

The chain is built from TRBV28 and TRBJ1-1, with TRBD1 matching over 7 bases. V shed 6 bases and J 11 bases; nucleotides not matched to a gene: 6. CDR3 length: 11 amino acids. Germline loops: CDR1 MDHEN, CDR2 SYDVKM. The CDR3 bases are TGTGCCAGCAGCAATCCCAGGGGGGCTTTCTTT. It is translated as CASSNPRGAFF.

This clone was picked up one time. CDR3 sequence: CAISVTSGGVNTGELFF. CDR3 nucleotide sequence: TGTGCCATCAGTGTGACTAGCGGGGGGGTCAACACCGGGGAGCTGTTTTTT. V and J are TRBV10-3 and TRBJ2-2; 14 bases line up with TRBD2. This CDR3 spans 17 amino acids. Unmatched junction bases numbered 3, after V lost 4 bases and J lost 2 bases. Germline CDR1 reads ENHRY; CDR2 reads SYGVKD.

The chain employs TRBV2 and TRBJ1-5; unclear D gene. From germline, CDR1 is SNHLY and CDR2 FYNNEI. The CDR3 is 12 residues long. V dropped 1 base and J dropped 9 bases, with 7 bases sitting between them. Here the CDR3 DNA reads TGTGCCAGCAGTGAAGGACCCAGGCCCCAGCATTTT. Translation gives CASSEGPRPQHF.

This chain links TRBV7-9 with TRBJ1-1; D not certain. Trimming took off 2 bases at V and 7 bases at J, with 11 bases between the two ends. The CDR3 loop spans 13 amino acids. The germline V gene encodes CDR1 SEHNR and CDR2 FQNEAQ (reference sequence). CDR3 in amino acids: CASSLHRKFEAFF. DNA for the CDR3: TGTGCCAGCAGCTTACACCGGAAATTTGAAGCTTTCTTT.

V gene TRBV25-1 combines with J gene TRBJ1-6, with TRBD1 as a possible D gene (6 bases). This CDR3 comprises 13 residues. Trimming left V 4 bases short and J 11 bases short, with 12 bases between. Germline V gene lookup returns CDR1 MGHDK and CDR2 SYGVNS. In nucleotides, the CDR3 is TGTGCCAGCAGTGTAGGGGGGACCACACCCCTCCACTTT. As protein: CASSVGGTTPLHF.

The chain is built from TRBV18 and TRBJ1-3; tentatively, D is TRBD1 (5 bases). Trimming pared 6 bases from V and 2 bases from J, leaving 20 bases between. CDR1 is KGHSH, CDR2 LQKENI, per germline. This CDR3 comprises 17 residues. The CDR3: CASSLQDTLLTGNTIYF. The CDR3 DNA sequence: TGTGCCAGCTCCCTTCAGGACACCCTACTCACTGGAAACACCATATATTTT.

The DNA of the CDR3 is TGTGCCAGCAGCTGGACTAGCGGGGTTGGCACAGATACGCAGTATTTT. Residues: CASSWTSGVGTDTQYF. The rearrangement joins TRBV7-2 to TRBJ2-3; 12 bases are shared with TRBD2. The ends lost 4 bases at V and 1 base at J; junction bases unmatched: 3. The CDR3 spans 16 residues. CDR1 and CDR2 from the germline V gene are SGHTA and FQGNSA.

The gene calls are TRBV7-2 and TRBJ2-6, with TRBD1 as a possible D gene (5 bases). Between the trimmed V and J ends, which lost 3 bases and 0 bases, there was a span of 9 bases. Germline CDR1 and CDR2: SGHTA and FQGNSA. The CDR3 spans 16 residues. CDR3 nucleotides: TGTGCCAGCAGCTTTTCCAGGGTCTCTGGGGCCAACGTCCTGACTTTC. This codes for CASSFSRVSGANVLTF. The whole variable domain, filled in from reference TRBV7-2 and TRBJ2-6, reads GAGVSQSPSNKVTEKGKDVELRCDPISGHTALYWYRQSLGQGLEFLIYFQGNSAPDKSGLPSDRFSAERTGGSVSTLTIQRTQQEDSAVYLCASSFSRVSGANVLTFGAGSRLTVL.

The V call is TRBV7-9, the J call TRBJ2-7; D unresolved. The length of the CDR3 is 13 residues. Germline assignment: CDR1 SEHNR and CDR2 FQNEAQ (reference sequence). V was cut by 2 bases and J by 2 bases, with 7 bases left in between. The CDR3 reads CASSLSQTYEQYF. As DNA, the CDR3 is TGTGCCAGCAGCTTAAGTCAGACCTACGAGCAGTACTTC.

The chain has TRBV7-2 and TRBJ2-7, with D perhaps TRBD1 or TRBD2 (5 bases each). This CDR3 has 11 residues. The germline V gene encodes CDR1 SGHTA and CDR2 FQGNSA. V was pared by 6 bases and J by 2 bases, with 5 bases between. The DNA of the CDR3 is TGTGCCAGCAGGGGGGCCTACGAGCAGTACTTC. This translates into CASRGAYEQYF.

The V and J genes are TRBV4-3 and TRBJ1-6, with TRBD1 as a possible D gene (5 bases). The CDR3 length is 17 residues. The germline CDR1 and CDR2 sequences are LGHNA and YSLEER. Trimming removed 0 bases from V and 4 bases from J, with 13 bases in between. DNA for the CDR3: TGCGCCAGCAGCCAAGATTCCCAGGGACCATATAATTCACCCCTCCACTTT. Its translation: CASSQDSQGPYNSPLHF.

This clone was counted once. The J gene is TRBJ2-3, the V gene TRBV6-6, with 9 nucleotides matching TRBD2. The CDR3 contains 14 residues. V dropped 7 bases and J dropped 2; count of bases not matched to a gene: 4. Looked up from germline, CDR1 is MNHNY and CDR2 is SVGAGI (reference sequence). CDR3 sequence reads: CASNERGATDTQYF. CDR3 bases: TGTGCCAGCAACGAGCGGGGGGCCACAGATACGCAGTATTTT.

This clone came up a few times. The chain is built from TRBV5-1 and TRBJ2-5; D may correspond to TRBD1 or TRBD2 (6 bases each). The germline CDR1 and CDR2 sequences are SGHRS and YFSETQ. V lost 6 bases and J 2 bases, leaving 14 bases between the germline ends. This CDR3 spans 14 amino acids. The CDR3 sequence: CASTYGGSQETQYF. The CDR3 DNA reads TGCGCCAGCACCTACGGGGGCTCACAAGAGACCCAGTACTTC.

This clone was observed a single time. V is TRBV7-2 and J is TRBJ2-7, with D possibly matching TRBD1 (7 bases). The CDR3 is 14 amino acids. Deletions cut 3 bases from V and 4 bases from J, with 13 bases between. Germline CDR1 and CDR2: SGHTA and FQGNSA. The CDR3 nucleotides are TGTGCCAGCAGCTTTCAGACAGGGAGGTACGAGCAGTACTTC. Amino acid sequence: CASSFQTGRYEQYF.

This clone showed up just a few times. The rearrangement joins TRBV7-5 to TRBJ1-6; the table's D call, TRBD1, was not checked against the DNA. TRBV7-5 has pseudogene status. This CDR3 has 15 amino acids. In nucleotides, the CDR3 is TGTGCCAGAAGCTTGGCAGGGGCTACGCATTCACCCCTCCACTTT. Amino acids: CARSLAGATHSPLHF.

The chain links TRBV30 to TRBJ2-5, with 9 nucleotides matching TRBD2. CDR3 length: 15 amino acids. J was trimmed by 2 bases and V by 2 bases; bases with no gene match: 6. In germline, CDR1 is GTSNPN, CDR2 SVGIG (reference sequence). CDR3 amino acids: CAWSMASGVQETQYF. The CDR3 nucleotides read TGTGCCTGGAGTATGGCTAGCGGGGTTCAAGAGACCCAGTACTTC.

This clone was recorded only once. The V and J genes are TRBV28 and TRBJ2-1, with TRBD1 identical over 8 bases. The length of the CDR3 is 14 residues. The germline V gene encodes CDR1 MDHEN and CDR2 SYDVKM. The V segment lost 8 bases and the J segment 8 bases; nucleotides outside the gene matches: 11. CDR3 sequence reads: CASLRQGKWYEQFF. For the CDR3, the DNA is TGTGCCAGCTTGCGACAGGGGAAGTGGTATGAGCAGTTCTTC.